Listed below are T cell receptor beta chains from one sample, sequenced in a study of spatial heterogeneity in lung cancer. TCRdb reprocessed the 5' RACE reads via MiXCR and lists one record per CDR3 protein. The sample includes about 4,900 distinct CDR3 sequences, about a third of them seen just once. The sequencing used lung tumor tissue, collected at surgery. The source is a male donor with early-stage non-small cell lung cancer. Both conserved end residues are trimmed from each CDR3.

>TRBV20-1|TRBJ1-5
SASGGQGAGAQH
>TRBV7-9|TRBJ2-7
ASSSDGTGVYEQY
>TRBV28|TRBJ1-6
ASSLSRGSVWSPLH
>TRBV7-9|TRBJ1-1
ASSLDAGQGSTEAF
>TRBV6-2/TRBV6-3|TRBJ1-6
ASSTSTGFSPLH
>TRBV27|TRBJ2-7
ASSPTTSPYEQY
>TRBV12-3/TRBV12-4|TRBJ1-2
ASSHQLNYGYT
>TRBV10-2|TRBJ1-3
ASKDSSGNTIY
>TRBV29-1|TRBJ2-4
SVRTENIQY
>TRBV11-2|TRBJ2-7
ASSLLGQGTSGLRREQY
>TRBV5-6|TRBJ1-3
ASSKQLFSGNTIY
>TRBV7-2|TRBJ2-7
ASSIQGGGYEQY
>TRBV28|TRBJ2-2
ASIGGTANTGELF
>TRBV5-6|TRBJ1-2
ASRRTGNYGYT
>TRBV6-5|TRBJ1-6
ASSRQGNSPLH
>TRBV20-1|TRBJ1-5
SATNWDSSFEPQH
>TRBV7-2|TRBJ1-6
ASSPTGGALH